The rows below give T cell receptor beta chains drawn from one sample of a study of shared clonotypes between healthy human individuals. Generated by immunoSEQ multiplex PCR, the TCRdb table keeps only in-frame clones and is missing some. Of millions of clones listed, roughly 91% are singletons. The sample consisted of naive CD8+ T cells from PBMCs. The source is a man aged 18 to 35 in good health. Some clones in this sample may be carry-over from other donors' samples. The CDR3 runs from the conserved cysteine through the conserved F or W. D genes are given only for firm matches. Rows give clone size only sometimes, using once, few, many, or a class for an expanded clone.

CDR3 DNA: TGTGCCAGCAGTTCTTATTCGGCCAACTATGGCTACACCTTC
CDR3 protein: CASSSYSANYGYTF
D gene: NA
J gene: TRBJ1-2
clone size: NA
V gene: TRBV28

CDR3 DNA: TGTGCCAGCAGTTCCTGGAGTTCAGGGCCCTCCTACGAGCAGTACTTC
CDR3 protein: CASSSWSSGPSYEQYF
D gene: NA
J gene: TRBJ2-7
clone size: NA
V gene: TRBV28

CDR3 DNA: TGTGCCAGCAGTTACTCTCTGCGGGACATTCAGTACTTC
CDR3 protein: CASSYSLRDIQYF
D gene: NA
J gene: TRBJ2-4
clone size: once
V gene: TRBV6-5

CDR3 DNA: TGTGCCAGCAGCCCCGGACCGGGAGGTGAAAAACTGTTTTTT
CDR3 protein: CASSPGPGGEKLFF
D gene: NA
J gene: TRBJ1-4
clone size: NA
V gene: TRBV7-8

CDR3 DNA: TGTGCCATCAGTGGGGAGGGGGAGCGCGGAGACGAGCAGTACTTC
CDR3 protein: CAISGEGERGDEQYF
D gene: NA
J gene: TRBJ2-7
clone size: NA
V gene: TRBV10-3

CDR3 DNA: TGTGCCAGCGGCTACGAGCAGTACTTC
CDR3 protein: CASGYEQYF
D gene: NA
J gene: TRBJ2-7
clone size: NA
V gene: TRBV11-3

CDR3 DNA: TGTGCCAGCAGCGTAAACAGCAACTACGAGCAGTACTTC
CDR3 protein: CASSVNSNYEQYF
D gene: NA
J gene: TRBJ2-7
clone size: NA
V gene: TRBV9

CDR3 DNA: TGTGCCAGCAGTCCCCGAGGCACTGAAGCTTTCTTT
CDR3 protein: CASSPRGTEAFF
D gene: NA
J gene: TRBJ1-1
clone size: NA
V gene: TRBV27

CDR3 DNA: TGTGCCAGCAGCTTAGATGGACTAGCGGGCTACTACGAGCAGTACTTC
CDR3 protein: CASSLDGLAGYYEQYF
D gene: TRBD2
J gene: TRBJ2-7
clone size: NA
V gene: TRBV11-2

CDR3 DNA: TGTGCCAGCAGCGCAGTCGGGACTCACAATGAGCAGTTCTTC
CDR3 protein: CASSAVGTHNEQFF
D gene: NA
J gene: TRBJ2-1
clone size: NA
V gene: TRBV11-2

CDR3 DNA: TGTGCCAGCAGTCCCCTCAGAGATATCCTCTCTGGGGCCAACGTCCTGACTTTC
CDR3 protein: CASSPLRDILSGANVLTF
D gene: NA
J gene: TRBJ2-6
clone size: once
V gene: TRBV27

CDR3 DNA: TGTGCCAGCAGTTACCTGGCGGCGAATCAGCCCCAGCATTTT
CDR3 protein: CASSYLAANQPQHF
D gene: NA
J gene: TRBJ1-5
clone size: NA
V gene: TRBV6-6

CDR3 DNA: TGTGCCAGCAGCTTAACGAGACGGGGGCGGGTCACTGAAGCTTTCTTT
CDR3 protein: CASSLTRRGRVTEAFF
D gene: NA
J gene: TRBJ1-1
clone size: once
V gene: TRBV7-3

CDR3 DNA: TGTGCCAGCAGCCAAACAGTTGGGGAAGACAATGAGCAGTTCTTC
CDR3 protein: CASSQTVGEDNEQFF
D gene: NA
J gene: TRBJ2-1
clone size: NA
V gene: TRBV7-9

CDR3 DNA: TGTGCCAGCAGCTTAGGGCAGGGACCAAACTATGGCTACACCTTC
CDR3 protein: CASSLGQGPNYGYTF
D gene: NA
J gene: TRBJ1-2
clone size: NA
V gene: TRBV11-2

CDR3 DNA: TGCGCCAGCAGCCAAGGGCAGAAAGAGACCCAGTACTTC
CDR3 protein: CASSQGQKETQYF
D gene: NA
J gene: TRBJ2-5
clone size: NA
V gene: TRBV4-3

CDR3 DNA: TGTGCCAGCAGCCAGGGGCAGGGGGCCTTCTACAATGAGCAGTTCTTC
CDR3 protein: CASSQGQGAFYNEQFF
D gene: TRBD1
J gene: TRBJ2-1
clone size: NA
V gene: TRBV28

CDR3 DNA: TGTGCCAGCAGCCCTGGACAGAGGCAAGAGACCCAGTACTTC
CDR3 protein: CASSPGQRQETQYF
D gene: NA
J gene: TRBJ2-5
clone size: NA
V gene: TRBV5-6

CDR3 DNA: TGTGCCAGCCGGGGTAAACCCGGGACGGAAATGTACTATGGCTACACCTTC
CDR3 protein: CASRGKPGTEMYYGYTF
D gene: NA
J gene: TRBJ1-2
clone size: NA
V gene: TRBV27

CDR3 DNA: TGTGCCAGCAGTCAGACAATTTCCTACGAGCAGTACTTC
CDR3 protein: CASSQTISYEQYF
D gene: NA
J gene: TRBJ2-7
clone size: NA
V gene: TRBV28

CDR3 DNA: TGCGCCAGCAGCCAAGAATCCAGGGGCAATCGGGAGACCCAGTACTTC
CDR3 protein: CASSQESRGNRETQYF
D gene: NA
J gene: TRBJ2-5
clone size: NA
V gene: TRBV4-1

CDR3 DNA: TGTGCCAGCAGCTCGACCGGGACAGTCTATGGCTACACCTTC
CDR3 protein: CASSSTGTVYGYTF
D gene: TRBD1
J gene: TRBJ1-2
clone size: NA
V gene: TRBV7-9

CDR3 DNA: TGCGCCAGCAGCACCGGGACTCAGCAGTTCTTC
CDR3 protein: CASSTGTQQFF
D gene: NA
J gene: TRBJ2-1
clone size: NA
V gene: TRBV10-2

CDR3 DNA: TGTGCCAGCAGCTCTACACCCGGGAAGACCCAGTACTTC
CDR3 protein: CASSSTPGKTQYF
D gene: NA
J gene: TRBJ2-5
clone size: NA
V gene: TRBV11-3

CDR3 DNA: TGTGCCAGCAGTCCCCAGGGAAGCTATGGCTACACCTTC
CDR3 protein: CASSPQGSYGYTF
D gene: NA
J gene: TRBJ1-2
clone size: NA
V gene: TRBV6-5

CDR3 DNA: TGTGCCAGCAGTTACTCCTCAAACAATGAGCAGTTCTTC
CDR3 protein: CASSYSSNNEQFF
D gene: NA
J gene: TRBJ2-1
clone size: NA
V gene: TRBV6-5

CDR3 DNA: TGTGCCAGCAGACCCGACACCAGCTACGAGCAGTACTTC
CDR3 protein: CASRPDTSYEQYF
D gene: NA
J gene: TRBJ2-7
clone size: NA
V gene: TRBV7-8

CDR3 DNA: TGTGCCAGCAGCTGGGGCTCGGGAGACCTTACAGATACGCAGTATTTT
CDR3 protein: CASSWGSGDLTDTQYF
D gene: NA
J gene: TRBJ2-3
clone size: NA
V gene: TRBV13

CDR3 DNA: TGTGCCAGCAGCTTGGCTAGCGGGAGTTCCGAGCAGTACTTC
CDR3 protein: CASSLASGSSEQYF
D gene: TRBD2
J gene: TRBJ2-7
clone size: NA
V gene: TRBV11-2

CDR3 DNA: TGTGCCAGCAGCCAACTAGCGGGAGGCCCGGGGCAGTTCTTC
CDR3 protein: CASSQLAGGPGQFF
D gene: TRBD2
J gene: TRBJ2-1
clone size: NA
V gene: TRBV4-2

CDR3 DNA: TGTGCCAGCAGCCCCAGGGACGCCTACGAGCAGTACTTC
CDR3 protein: CASSPRDAYEQYF
D gene: NA
J gene: TRBJ2-7
clone size: NA
V gene: TRBV5-4

CDR3 DNA: TGTGCCACCAGCAGAGCCTCTTTTCCCCAGTACTTC
CDR3 protein: CATSRASFPQYF
D gene: NA
J gene: TRBJ2-5
clone size: NA
V gene: TRBV15

CDR3 DNA: TGTGCCAGCAGCCAATCGGGGGCGCGTGGCGACGAGCAGTACTTC
CDR3 protein: CASSQSGARGDEQYF
D gene: NA
J gene: TRBJ2-7
clone size: NA
V gene: TRBV9

CDR3 DNA: TGCGCCAGCAGTCATTGGACTGGGTATGGTTGGGCAGATACGCAGTATTTT
CDR3 protein: CASSHWTGYGWADTQYF
D gene: NA
J gene: TRBJ2-3
clone size: NA
V gene: TRBV23-1

CDR3 DNA: TGTGCCAGTAGTATAGCGTTCAAAGCCCCCGGTCAGCCCCAGCATTTT
CDR3 protein: CASSIAFKAPGQPQHF
D gene: NA
J gene: TRBJ1-5
clone size: NA
V gene: TRBV19

CDR3 DNA: TGTGCCTGGAGTATTCCGGGACTTTCATACGAGCAGTACTTC
CDR3 protein: CAWSIPGLSYEQYF
D gene: NA
J gene: TRBJ2-7
clone size: NA
V gene: TRBV30

CDR3 DNA: TGTGCCAGCAGCCAGATTTTGGTAGACGTGGTTGAGCAGTTCTTC
CDR3 protein: CASSQILVDVVEQFF
D gene: NA
J gene: TRBJ2-1
clone size: NA
V gene: TRBV5-4

CDR3 DNA: TGCGCCAGCAGCTTGGCCCCCTACGAGCAGTACTTC
CDR3 protein: CASSLAPYEQYF
D gene: NA
J gene: TRBJ2-7
clone size: few
V gene: TRBV5-1

CDR3 DNA: TGTGCCAGCAGTGGACGACCGGGACAGCGACCGTGGTATACCCAGTACTTC
CDR3 protein: CASSGRPGQRPWYTQYF
D gene: TRBD1
J gene: TRBJ2-5
clone size: NA
V gene: TRBV6-1

CDR3 DNA: TGTGCCAGTAGTATAGTGTGGCAGGACTACGAGCAGTACTTC
CDR3 protein: CASSIVWQDYEQYF
D gene: NA
J gene: TRBJ2-7
clone size: NA
V gene: TRBV19

CDR3 DNA: TGTGCCAGCACCCGCGACCCTTACAATGAGCAGTTCTTC
CDR3 protein: CASTRDPYNEQFF
D gene: NA
J gene: TRBJ2-1
clone size: NA
V gene: TRBV28

CDR3 DNA: TGTGCCAGCAGTTTATCAGGGGGGATCACTGAAGCTTTCTTT
CDR3 protein: CASSLSGGITEAFF
D gene: NA
J gene: TRBJ1-1
clone size: NA
V gene: TRBV27

CDR3 DNA: TGCGCCAGCAGCCAAGAACAGGGGGACAACAATGAGCAGTTCTTC
CDR3 protein: CASSQEQGDNNEQFF
D gene: TRBD1
J gene: TRBJ2-1
clone size: once
V gene: TRBV4-3

CDR3 DNA: TGCGCCAGCAGCGCGTTCAAGCGGGAGGGTTCCTACGAGCAGTACTTC
CDR3 protein: CASSAFKREGSYEQYF
D gene: TRBD2
J gene: TRBJ2-7
clone size: NA
V gene: TRBV5-1

CDR3 DNA: TGTGCCAGCAGCTTAGGGCGGGAGCAGTACTTC
CDR3 protein: CASSLGREQYF
D gene: NA
J gene: TRBJ2-7
clone size: NA
V gene: TRBV5-4

CDR3 DNA: TGTGCCAGTAGTATAGCCGGGACAGTGAACACTGAAGCTTTCTTT
CDR3 protein: CASSIAGTVNTEAFF
D gene: TRBD1
J gene: TRBJ1-1
clone size: once
V gene: TRBV19

CDR3 DNA: TGTGCCAGCACCGGGGGAAACACTGAAGCTTTCTTT
CDR3 protein: CASTGGNTEAFF
D gene: NA
J gene: TRBJ1-1
clone size: few
V gene: TRBV28

CDR3 DNA: TGTGCCAGCAGCCCGGGGACTCTGCTCAATGAGCAGTTCTTC
CDR3 protein: CASSPGTLLNEQFF
D gene: NA
J gene: TRBJ2-1
clone size: NA
V gene: TRBV5-6

CDR3 DNA: TGTGCCAGCAGTTCGAGCCGAAGCTCCTACGAGCAGTACTTC
CDR3 protein: CASSSSRSSYEQYF
D gene: NA
J gene: TRBJ2-7
clone size: NA
V gene: TRBV6-6

CDR3 DNA: TGTGCCAGCAGTTTAAGGGCTGCAACTAATGAAAAACTGTTTTTT
CDR3 protein: CASSLRAATNEKLFF
D gene: NA
J gene: TRBJ1-4
clone size: NA
V gene: TRBV28

CDR3 DNA: TGTGCCGGGACTAGCGGGAGCGATGAGCAGTTCTTC
CDR3 protein: CAGTSGSDEQFF
D gene: TRBD2
J gene: TRBJ2-1
clone size: NA
V gene: TRBV28

CDR3 DNA: TGTGCCAGCAAGACTAGTCTTTCCTACGAGCAGTACTTC
CDR3 protein: CASKTSLSYEQYF
D gene: NA
J gene: TRBJ2-7
clone size: NA
V gene: TRBV6-1

CDR3 DNA: TGTGCCAGCAGTGAATTTGGGCAGACTAACTATGGCTACACCTTC
CDR3 protein: CASSEFGQTNYGYTF
D gene: NA
J gene: TRBJ1-2
clone size: few
V gene: TRBV25-1

CDR3 DNA: TGTGCCAGCAGTGGGGACCCACCCTACGAGCAGTACTTC
CDR3 protein: CASSGDPPYEQYF
D gene: NA
J gene: TRBJ2-7
clone size: NA
V gene: TRBV6-1

CDR3 DNA: TGTGCCAGCAGAGACAGGGGTGCAACCTACGAGCAGTACTTC
CDR3 protein: CASRDRGATYEQYF
D gene: TRBD1
J gene: TRBJ2-7
clone size: NA
V gene: TRBV6-6